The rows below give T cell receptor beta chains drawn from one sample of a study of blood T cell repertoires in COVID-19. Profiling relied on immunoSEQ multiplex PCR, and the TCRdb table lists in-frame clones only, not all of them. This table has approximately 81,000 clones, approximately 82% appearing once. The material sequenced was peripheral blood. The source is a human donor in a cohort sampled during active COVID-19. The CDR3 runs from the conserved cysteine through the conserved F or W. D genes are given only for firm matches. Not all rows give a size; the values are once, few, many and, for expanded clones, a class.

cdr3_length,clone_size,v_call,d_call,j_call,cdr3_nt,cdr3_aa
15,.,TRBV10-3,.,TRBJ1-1,TGTGCCATCGGGATAGCGGGTCGGGGAGGCACTGAAGCTTTCTTT,CAIGIAGRGGTEAFF
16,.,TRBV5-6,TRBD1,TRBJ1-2,TGTGCCAGCCACAATACCCGGACAGGGGCGTCGGATGGCTACACCTTC,CASHNTRTGASDGYTF
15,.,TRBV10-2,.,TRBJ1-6,TGCGCCAGCAGTCGCGGGCCGGCCGACAATTCACCCCTCCACTTT,CASSRGPADNSPLHF
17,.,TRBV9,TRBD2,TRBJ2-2,TGTGCCAGCAGCGTAGGGCTAGCGGGGGGAAACACCGGGGAGCTGTTTTTT,CASSVGLAGGNTGELFF
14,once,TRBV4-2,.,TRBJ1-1,TGTGCCAGCAGCCAAGTTACTGCAGGCACTGAAGCTTTCTTT,CASSQVTAGTEAFF
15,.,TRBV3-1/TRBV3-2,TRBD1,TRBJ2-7,TGTGCCAGCAGCCGCGCCAGGACAGGACGCTACGAGCAGTACTTC,CASSRARTGRYEQYF
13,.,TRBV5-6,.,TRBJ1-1,TGTGCCAGCAGCAACCAGGGTTACACTGAAGCTTTCTTT,CASSNQGYTEAFF
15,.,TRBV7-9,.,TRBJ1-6,TGTGCCAGCAGCTTAGGTGCAGGCTCCCCATCAGCCCTCCACTTT,CASSLGAGSPSALHF
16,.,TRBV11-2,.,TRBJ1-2,TGTGCCAGCAGCTTAGGGCAGGGAAGTGTTTTGAGCGGCTACACCTTC,CASSLGQGSVLSGYTF
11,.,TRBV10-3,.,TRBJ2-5,TGTGCCATCACTAGCTTAGAGACCCAGTACTTC,CAITSLETQYF
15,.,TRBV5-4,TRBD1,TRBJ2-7,TGTGCCAGCAGCCCACCCGGGACAGGGTTTCTCGAGCAGTACTTC,CASSPPGTGFLEQYF
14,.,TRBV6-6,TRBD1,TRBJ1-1,TGTGCCAGCAGGACTACAGGGGGGAGCACTGAAGCTTTCTTT,CASRTTGGSTEAFF
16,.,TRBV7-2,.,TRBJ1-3,TGTGCCAGCACCTCTGCCGGCAGGGGAAGTAGAAACACCATATATTTT,CASTSAGRGSRNTIYF
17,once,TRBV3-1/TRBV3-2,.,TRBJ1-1,TGTGCCAGCAGCCAAAGTGCGGTTACTATCACGAACACTGAAGCTTTCTTT,CASSQSAVTITNTEAFF
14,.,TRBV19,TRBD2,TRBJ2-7,TGTGCCAGTGGAAACGGGGGGGGACCCTACGAGCAGTACTTC,CASGNGGGPYEQYF
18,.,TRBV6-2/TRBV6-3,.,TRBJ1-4,TGTGCCAGCAGTTTCAGCCCGAACGACAGGACCTCTAATGAAAAACTGTTTTTT,CASSFSPNDRTSNEKLFF
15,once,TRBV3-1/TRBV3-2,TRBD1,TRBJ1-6,TGTGCCAGCAGCCCTGGGGACAGGGTGAATTCACCCCTCCACTTT,CASSPGDRVNSPLHF
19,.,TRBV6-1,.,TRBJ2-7,TGTGCCAGCAGTGAAGTGGCCACCCTGGGGCCAGGGGAGTCCTACGAGCAGTACTTC,CASSEVATLGPGESYEQYF
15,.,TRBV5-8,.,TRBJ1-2,TGTGCCAGCAGCCAAGCGGCGCTCCGAAACTATGGCTACACCTTC,CASSQAALRNYGYTF
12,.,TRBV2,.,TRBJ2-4,TGTGCCAGCAGTGGGGAGCACCTAAGGAGGTACTTC,CASSGEHLRRYF
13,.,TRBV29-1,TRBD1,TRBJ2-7,TGCAGCGTACGGGACAGCGCCTCGGAGGAGCAGTACTTC,CSVRDSASEEQYF
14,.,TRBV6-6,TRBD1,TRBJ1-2,TGTGCCAGCAGTTACTCGTTTGGGACAGAAGGTTACACCTTC,CASSYSFGTEGYTF
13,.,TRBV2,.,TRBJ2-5,TGTGCCAGCAGTGGCGGGGAACAAGAGACCCAGTACTTC,CASSGGEQETQYF
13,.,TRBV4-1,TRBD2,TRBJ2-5,TGCGCCAGCAGCCACCCTAGCGGTGAGACCCAGTACTTC,CASSHPSGETQYF
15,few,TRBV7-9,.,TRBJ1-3,TGTGCCAGCAGCTTAGCAGGTCAGGGTGGAAACACCATATATTTT,CASSLAGQGGNTIYF
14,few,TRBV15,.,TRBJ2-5,TGTGCCACCAGCAGAGATCGCCGGGGAGAGACCCAGTACTTC,CATSRDRRGETQYF
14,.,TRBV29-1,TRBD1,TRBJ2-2,TGCAGCGTTGAAGCAGGGGGCCGGACCGGGGAGCTGTTTTTT,CSVEAGGRTGELFF
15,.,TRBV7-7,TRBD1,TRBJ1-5,TGTGCTAGCAGCCCGGGACAGGGTAACGATCAGCCCCAGCATTTT,CASSPGQGNDQPQHF
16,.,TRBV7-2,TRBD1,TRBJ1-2,TGTGCCAGCAGCCCACCAGGGACAGGGGGTAACTATGGCTACACCTTC,CASSPPGTGGNYGYTF
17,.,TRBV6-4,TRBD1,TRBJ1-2,TGTGCCAGCAGAGATCGGGACAGGGGGCTAAGAGACTATGGCTACACCTTC,CASRDRDRGLRDYGYTF
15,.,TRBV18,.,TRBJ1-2,TGTGCCAGCTCCCCAGCTGAAGCCACCGTAGATGGCTACACCTTC,CASSPAEATVDGYTF
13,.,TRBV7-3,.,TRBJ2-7,TGTGCCAGCAGCTCCCTACCGGAGGGGGAGCAGTACTTC,CASSSLPEGEQYF
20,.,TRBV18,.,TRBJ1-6,TGTGCCAGCTCACCAAGCACACAGAAGGTTTTGCGATCAAATAATTCACCCCTCCACTTT,CASSPSTQKVLRSNNSPLHF
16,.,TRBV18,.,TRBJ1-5,TGTGCCAGCTCACCACCGATGACAGATAGCAATCAGCCCCAGCATTTT,CASSPPMTDSNQPQHF
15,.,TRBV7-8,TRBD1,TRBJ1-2,TGTGCCAGCACAGAAGGCCAGGGGGCACTGGATGGCTACACCTTC,CASTEGQGALDGYTF
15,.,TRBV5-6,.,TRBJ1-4,TGTGCCAGCAGCTTGGGAGGCAGGGTCGGTGAAAAACTGTTTTTT,CASSLGGRVGEKLFF
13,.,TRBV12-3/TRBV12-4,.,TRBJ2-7,TGTGCCAGCAGTTTAGTTCCGGGCTACGAGCAGTACTTC,CASSLVPGYEQYF
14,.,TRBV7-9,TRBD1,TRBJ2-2,TGTGCCAGCAAGGGGGCCGGGAACACCGGGGAGCTGTTTTTT,CASKGAGNTGELFF
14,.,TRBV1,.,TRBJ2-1,TGCACCAGCAGCCCCGGGACTAGCTCGGCTGAGCAGTTCTTC,CTSSPGTSSAEQFF
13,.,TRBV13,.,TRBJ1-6,TGTGCCAGCAGCTTCCAGGGCTCCCGTCTCCTCCACTTT,CASSFQGSRLLHF
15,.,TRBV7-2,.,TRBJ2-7,TGTGCCAGCAGCTTAGGGCGGTCGAGGGCCTACGAGCAGTACTTC,CASSLGRSRAYEQYF
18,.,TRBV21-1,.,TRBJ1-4,TGTGCCAGCAGCAAAGGGGGGACAGGGCGGGTTTCGGGCGAAAAACTGTTTTTT,CASSKGGTGRVSGEKLFF
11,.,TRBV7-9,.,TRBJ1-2,TGTGCCAGCAGTAAGATGGAGGGCTACACCTTC,CASSKMEGYTF
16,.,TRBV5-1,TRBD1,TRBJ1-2,TGCGCCAGCAGCCCAAGTCCCGGGACAGGGGTCTATGGCTACACCTTC,CASSPSPGTGVYGYTF
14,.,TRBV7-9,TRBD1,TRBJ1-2,TGTGCCAGCAGCTTAGTGGACAGGGGATATGGCTACACCTTC,CASSLVDRGYGYTF
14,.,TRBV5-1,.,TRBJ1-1,TGCGCCAGCCGACGGGACTTGAGTTCCACTGAAGCTTTCTTT,CASRRDLSSTEAFF